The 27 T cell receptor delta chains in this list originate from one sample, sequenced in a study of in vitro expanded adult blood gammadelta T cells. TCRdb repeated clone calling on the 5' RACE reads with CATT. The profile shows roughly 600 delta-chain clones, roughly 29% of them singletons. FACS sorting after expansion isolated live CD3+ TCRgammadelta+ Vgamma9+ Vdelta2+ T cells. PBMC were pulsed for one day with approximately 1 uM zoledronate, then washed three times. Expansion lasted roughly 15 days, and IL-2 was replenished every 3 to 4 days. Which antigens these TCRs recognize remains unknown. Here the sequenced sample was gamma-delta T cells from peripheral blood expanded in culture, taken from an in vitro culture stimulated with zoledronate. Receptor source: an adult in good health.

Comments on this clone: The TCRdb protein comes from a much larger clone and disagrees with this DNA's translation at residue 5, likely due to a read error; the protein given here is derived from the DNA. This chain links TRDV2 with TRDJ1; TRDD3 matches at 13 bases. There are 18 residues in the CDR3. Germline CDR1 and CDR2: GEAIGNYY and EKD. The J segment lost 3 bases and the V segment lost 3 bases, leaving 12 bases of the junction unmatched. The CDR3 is CACDALLGDTRLSDKLIF. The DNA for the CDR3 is TGTGCCTGTGACGCCCTACTGGGGGATACGCGTCTTTCCGATAAACTCATCTTT.

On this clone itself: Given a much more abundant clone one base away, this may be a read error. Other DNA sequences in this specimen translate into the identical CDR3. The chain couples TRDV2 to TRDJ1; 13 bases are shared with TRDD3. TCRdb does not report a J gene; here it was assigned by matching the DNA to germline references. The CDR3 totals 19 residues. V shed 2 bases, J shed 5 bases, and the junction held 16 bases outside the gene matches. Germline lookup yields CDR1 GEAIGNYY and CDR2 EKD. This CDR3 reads CACDNVLGDTRRTTDKLIF. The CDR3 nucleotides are TGTGCCTGTGACAACGTACTGGGGGATACGCGTAGGACAACAGATAAACTCATCTTT.

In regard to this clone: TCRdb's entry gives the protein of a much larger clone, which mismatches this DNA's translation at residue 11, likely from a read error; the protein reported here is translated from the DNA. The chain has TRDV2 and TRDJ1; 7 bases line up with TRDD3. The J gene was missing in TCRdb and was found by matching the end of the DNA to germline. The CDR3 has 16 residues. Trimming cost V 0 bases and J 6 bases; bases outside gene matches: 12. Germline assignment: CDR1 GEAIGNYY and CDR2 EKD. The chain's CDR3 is CACDTLGWGQINKLIF. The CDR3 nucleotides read TGTGCCTGTGACACCCTTGGCTGGGGGCAAATTAATAAACTCATCTTT.

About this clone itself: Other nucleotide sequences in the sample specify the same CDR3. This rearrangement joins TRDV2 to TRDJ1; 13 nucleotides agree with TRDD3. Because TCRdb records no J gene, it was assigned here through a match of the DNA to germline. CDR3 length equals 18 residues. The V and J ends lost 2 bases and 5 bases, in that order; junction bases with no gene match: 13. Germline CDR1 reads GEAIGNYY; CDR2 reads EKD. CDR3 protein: CACDKLGDTSRPLDKLIF. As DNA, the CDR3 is TGTGCCTGTGACAAACTGGGGGATACGTCCCGTCCCCTAGATAAACTCATCTTT.

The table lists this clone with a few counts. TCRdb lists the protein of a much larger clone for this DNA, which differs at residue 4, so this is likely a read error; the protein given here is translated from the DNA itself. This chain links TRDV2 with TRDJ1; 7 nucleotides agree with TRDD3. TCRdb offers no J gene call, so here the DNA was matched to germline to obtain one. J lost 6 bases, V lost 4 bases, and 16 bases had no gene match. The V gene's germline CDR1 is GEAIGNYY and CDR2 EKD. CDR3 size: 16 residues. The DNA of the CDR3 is TGTGCCTGTGAAACCCTTGGCTGGGGGCAACTTAATAAACTCATCTTT. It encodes CACETLGWGQLNKLIF.

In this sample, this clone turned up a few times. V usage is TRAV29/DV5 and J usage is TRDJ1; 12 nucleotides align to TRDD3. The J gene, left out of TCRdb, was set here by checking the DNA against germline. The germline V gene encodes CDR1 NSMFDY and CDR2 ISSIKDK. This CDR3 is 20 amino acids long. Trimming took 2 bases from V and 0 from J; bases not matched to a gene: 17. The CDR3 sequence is CAARITGGYPSRLYTDKLIF. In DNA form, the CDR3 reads TGTGCAGCAAGAATCACTGGGGGATACCCTTCCCGACTGTACACCGATAAACTCATCTTT.

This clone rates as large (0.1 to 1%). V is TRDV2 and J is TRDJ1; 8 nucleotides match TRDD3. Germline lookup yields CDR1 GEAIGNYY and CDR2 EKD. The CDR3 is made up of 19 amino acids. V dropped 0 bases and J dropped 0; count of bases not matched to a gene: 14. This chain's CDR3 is CACDTLSGGPAGYTDKLIF. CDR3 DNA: TGTGCCTGTGACACCTTATCTGGGGGACCTGCGGGGTACACCGATAAACTCATCTTT.

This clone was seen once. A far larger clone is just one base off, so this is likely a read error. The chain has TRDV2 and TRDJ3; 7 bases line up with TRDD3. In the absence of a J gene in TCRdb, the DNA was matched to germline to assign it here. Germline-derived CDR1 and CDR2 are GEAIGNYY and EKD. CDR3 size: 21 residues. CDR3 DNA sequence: TGTGCCTGTGACCCCGCCCTTACTGGGGACCTTTACTCCTGGGACACCCAACAGATGTTTTTC. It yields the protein CACDPALTGDLYSWDTQQMFF.

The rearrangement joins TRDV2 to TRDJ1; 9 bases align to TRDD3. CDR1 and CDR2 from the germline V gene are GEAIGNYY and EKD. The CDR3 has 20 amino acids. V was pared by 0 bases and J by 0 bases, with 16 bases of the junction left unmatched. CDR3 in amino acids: CACDTVQATGGTTYTDKLIF. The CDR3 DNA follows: TGTGCCTGTGACACCGTCCAGGCTACTGGGGGAACTACCTACACCGATAAACTCATCTTT.

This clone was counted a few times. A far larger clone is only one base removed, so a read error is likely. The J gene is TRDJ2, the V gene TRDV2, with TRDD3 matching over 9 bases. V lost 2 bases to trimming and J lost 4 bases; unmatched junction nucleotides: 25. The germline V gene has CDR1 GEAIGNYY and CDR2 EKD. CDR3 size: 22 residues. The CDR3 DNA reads TGTGCCTGTGACAGCTTACTGGGGGAGACTCCCCATCAGACCTCTTGGACAGCACAACTCTTCTTT. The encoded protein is CACDSLLGETPHQTSWTAQLFF.

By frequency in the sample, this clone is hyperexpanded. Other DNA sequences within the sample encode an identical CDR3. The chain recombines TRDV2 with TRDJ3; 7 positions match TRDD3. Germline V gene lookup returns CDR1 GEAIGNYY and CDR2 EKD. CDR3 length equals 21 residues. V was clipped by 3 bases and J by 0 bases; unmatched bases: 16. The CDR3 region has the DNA TGTGCCTGTGACCCCGCCCTTACTGGGGACCTTTACTCCTGGGACACCCGACAGATGTTTTTC. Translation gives CACDPALTGDLYSWDTRQMFF.

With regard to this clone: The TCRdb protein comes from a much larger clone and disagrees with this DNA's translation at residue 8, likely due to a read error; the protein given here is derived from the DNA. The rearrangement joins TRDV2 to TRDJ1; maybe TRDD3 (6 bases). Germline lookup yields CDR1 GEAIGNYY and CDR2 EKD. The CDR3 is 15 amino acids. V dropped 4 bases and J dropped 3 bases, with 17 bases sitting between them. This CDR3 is CACDRLGNRSDKLIF. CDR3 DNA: TGTGCCTGTGATCGCCTGGGGAATAGGTCCGATAAACTCATCTTT.

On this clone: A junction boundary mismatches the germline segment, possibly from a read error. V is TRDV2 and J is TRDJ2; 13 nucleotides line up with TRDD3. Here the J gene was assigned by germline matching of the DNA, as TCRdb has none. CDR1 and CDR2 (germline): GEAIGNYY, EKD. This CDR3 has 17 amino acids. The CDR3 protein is CAGDTVTGGYVTAQLFF. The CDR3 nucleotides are TGTGCCGGTGACACGGTTACTGGGGGATACGTGACAGCACAACTCTTCTTT.

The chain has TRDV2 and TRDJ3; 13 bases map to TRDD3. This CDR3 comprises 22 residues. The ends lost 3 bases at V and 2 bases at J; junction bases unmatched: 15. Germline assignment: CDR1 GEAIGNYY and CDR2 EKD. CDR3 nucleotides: TGTGCCTGTGACCGGGTCCGGACTGGGGGATACGAGTTCCCCTGGGACACCCGACAGATGTTTTTC. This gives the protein CACDRVRTGGYEFPWDTRQMFF.

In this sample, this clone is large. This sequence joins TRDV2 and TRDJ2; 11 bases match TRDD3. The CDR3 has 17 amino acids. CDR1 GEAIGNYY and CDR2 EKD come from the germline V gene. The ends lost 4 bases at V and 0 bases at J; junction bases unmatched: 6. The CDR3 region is CACDLVGDTSLTAQLFF. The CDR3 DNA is TGTGCCTGTGATCTGGTGGGGGATACGTCTTTGACAGCACAACTCTTCTTT.

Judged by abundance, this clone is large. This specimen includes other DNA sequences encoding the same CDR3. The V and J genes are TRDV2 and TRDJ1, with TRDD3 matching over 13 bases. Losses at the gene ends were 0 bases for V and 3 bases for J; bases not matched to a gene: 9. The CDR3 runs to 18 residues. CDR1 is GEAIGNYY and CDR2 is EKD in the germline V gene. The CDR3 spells CACDTLLGDTRLSDKLIF. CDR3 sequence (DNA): TGTGCCTGTGACACCCTACTGGGGGATACGCGTCTTTCCGATAAACTCATCTTT.

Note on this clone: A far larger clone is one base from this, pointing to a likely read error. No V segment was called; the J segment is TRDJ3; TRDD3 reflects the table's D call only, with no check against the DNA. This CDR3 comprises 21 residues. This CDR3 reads CAYDPALTGDLYSWDTRQMFF. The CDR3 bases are TGTGCCTATGACCCCGCCCTTACTGGGGACCTTTACTCCTGGGACACCCGACAGATGTTTTTC.

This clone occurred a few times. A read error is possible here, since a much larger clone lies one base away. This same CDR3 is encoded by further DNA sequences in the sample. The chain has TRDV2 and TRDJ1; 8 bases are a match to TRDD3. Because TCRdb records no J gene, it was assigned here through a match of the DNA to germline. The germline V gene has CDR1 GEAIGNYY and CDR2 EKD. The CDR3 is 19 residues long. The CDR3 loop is CACDTIKVSGGPYTDKLIF. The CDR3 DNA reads TGTGCCTGTGACACCATTAAGGTATCTGGGGGACCGTACACAGATAAACTCATCTTT.

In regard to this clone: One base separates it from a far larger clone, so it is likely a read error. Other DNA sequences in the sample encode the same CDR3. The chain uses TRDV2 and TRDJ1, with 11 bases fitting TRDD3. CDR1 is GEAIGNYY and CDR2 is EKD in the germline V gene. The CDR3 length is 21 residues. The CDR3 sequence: CACDTPFLGDTKREYTDKLIF. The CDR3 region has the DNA TGTGCCTGTGACACGCCCTTTCTGGGGGATACAAAGCGGGAGTACACAGATAAACTCATCTTT.

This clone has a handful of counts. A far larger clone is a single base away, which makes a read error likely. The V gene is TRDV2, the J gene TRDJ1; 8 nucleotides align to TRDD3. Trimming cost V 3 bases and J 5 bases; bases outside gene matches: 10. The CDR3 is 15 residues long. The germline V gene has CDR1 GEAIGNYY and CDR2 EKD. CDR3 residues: CACDGPLGAKDKLIF. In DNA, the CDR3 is TGTGCCTGTGACGGACCACTGGGGGCCAAGGATAAACTCATCTTT.

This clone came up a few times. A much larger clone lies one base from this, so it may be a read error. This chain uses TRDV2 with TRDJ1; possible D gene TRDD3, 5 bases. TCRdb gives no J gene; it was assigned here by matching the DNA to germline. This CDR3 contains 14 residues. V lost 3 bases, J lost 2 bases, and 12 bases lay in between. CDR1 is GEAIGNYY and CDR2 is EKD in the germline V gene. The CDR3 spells CACDPLSGTDKLIF. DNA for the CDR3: TGTGCCTGTGACCCCCTTTCTGGGACCGATAAACTCATCTTT.

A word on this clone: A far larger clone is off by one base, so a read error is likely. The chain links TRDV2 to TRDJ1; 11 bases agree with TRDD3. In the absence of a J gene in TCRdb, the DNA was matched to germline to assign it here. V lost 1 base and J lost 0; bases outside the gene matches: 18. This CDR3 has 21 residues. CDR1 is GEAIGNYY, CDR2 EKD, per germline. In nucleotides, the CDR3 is TGTGCCTGTGACACGCCCTTTCTGGGGGATACAAAGCGGGAGGACACCGATAAACTCATCTTT. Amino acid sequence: CACDTPFLGDTKREDTDKLIF.

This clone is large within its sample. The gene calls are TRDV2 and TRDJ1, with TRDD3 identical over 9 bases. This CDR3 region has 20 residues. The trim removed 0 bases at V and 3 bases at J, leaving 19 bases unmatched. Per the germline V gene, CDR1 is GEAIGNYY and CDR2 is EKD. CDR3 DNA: TGTGCCTGTGACACCCCTCCTAACTGGGGATACGCAACGGAGGCCGATAAACTCATCTTT. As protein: CACDTPPNWGYATEADKLIF.

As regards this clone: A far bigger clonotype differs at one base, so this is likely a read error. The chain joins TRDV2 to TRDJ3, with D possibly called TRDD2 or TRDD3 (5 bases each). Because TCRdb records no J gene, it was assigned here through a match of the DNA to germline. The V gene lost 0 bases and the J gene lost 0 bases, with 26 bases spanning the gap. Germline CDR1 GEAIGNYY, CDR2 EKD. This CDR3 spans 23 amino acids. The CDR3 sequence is CACDTLDTWGPLPPSWDTRQMFF. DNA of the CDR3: TGTGCCTGTGACACCCTCGATACTTGGGGTCCCCTACCCCCCTCCTGGGACACCCGACAGATGTTTTTC.

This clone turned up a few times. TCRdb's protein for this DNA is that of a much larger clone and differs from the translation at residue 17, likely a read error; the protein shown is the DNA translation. CDR3 residues: CACDSVRGIGKYTDKLTF. The CDR3 DNA sequence: TGTGCCTGTGACTCCGTAAGGGGGATAGGAAAGTACACCGATAAACTCACCTTT. J is TRDJ1 and V is TRDV2, with TRDD3 matching over 8 bases. Germline V gene lookup returns CDR1 GEAIGNYY and CDR2 EKD. The CDR3 runs to 18 residues.

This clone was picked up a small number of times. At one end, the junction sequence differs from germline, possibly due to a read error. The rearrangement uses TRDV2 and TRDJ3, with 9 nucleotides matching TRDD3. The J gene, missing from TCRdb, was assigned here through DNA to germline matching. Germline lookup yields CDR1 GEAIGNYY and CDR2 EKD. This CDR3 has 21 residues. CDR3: CACDTVAPTGGRSWDTRQMFF. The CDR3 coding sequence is TGTGCCTGTGACACCGTGGCCCCTACTGGGGGACGCTCCTGGGACACTCGACAGATGTTTTTC.

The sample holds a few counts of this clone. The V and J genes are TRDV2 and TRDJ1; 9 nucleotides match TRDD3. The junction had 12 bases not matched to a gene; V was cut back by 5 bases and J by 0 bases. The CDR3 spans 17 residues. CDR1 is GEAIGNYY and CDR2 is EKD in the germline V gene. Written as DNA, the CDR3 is TGTGCCTGTGGCTCCCTCTTACTGGGGGACTACACCGATAAACTCATCTTT. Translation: CACGSLLLGDYTDKLIF.